A selection of T cell receptor beta chains follows, all from one sample in a study of human T cells and chemical hapten exposure. Using its own MiXCR run on the RACE reads, TCRdb lists one record per CDR3 protein. The sample consists of some 200,000 distinct CDR3 sequences, 25% to 30% of them appearing once. This specimen consisted of whole blood, obtained in connection with sensitization to the hapten diphenylcyclopropenone (DPC). These receptors were obtained from a woman under 40 with alopecia areata. Some clones in this sample may be carry-over from other donors' samples. The CDR3 runs from the conserved cysteine through the conserved F or W. A D gene is named only where the DNA matches it firmly. The size of a clone is reported for some rows only, either as once, few or many, or as a class for expanded clones.

J gene	V gene	clone size	D gene	CDR3 protein	CDR3 DNA
TRBJ2-6	TRBV3-1	once	-	CASSPSPMSGQYLSGANVLTF	TGTGCCAGCAGCCCATCCCCAATGTCAGGGCAGTACCTCTCTGGGGCCAACGTCCTGACTTTC
TRBJ2-7	TRBV7-9	-	-	CASSLDQGRGYF	TGTGCCAGCAGCTTAGACCAGGGCAGAGGGTACTTC
TRBJ1-2	TRBV20-1	-	TRBD1	CSATGTGDNYGYTF	TGCAGTGCCACCGGGACAGGGGACAACTATGGCTACACCTTC
TRBJ2-1	TRBV9	few	-	CASSVGRLGHNEQFF	TGTGCCAGCAGCGTAGGGCGCCTGGGCCACAATGAGCAGTTCTTC
TRBJ2-2	TRBV5-4	-	-	CASSPGLGGTGELFF	TGTGCCAGCAGCCCAGGACTAGGGGGGACCGGGGAGCTGTTTTTT
TRBJ1-1	TRBV20-1	-	TRBD1	CSARGQGGTEAFF	TGCAGTGCTAGAGGACAGGGGGGAACTGAAGCTTTCTTT
TRBJ2-3	TRBV2	-	-	CASRAGFTDTQYF	TGTGCCAGCAGAGCGGGCTTCACAGATACGCAGTATTTT
TRBJ1-2	TRBV20-1	-	TRBD1	CSATPGTGGTDGYTF	TGCAGTGCTACGCCCGGGACAGGGGGCACCGATGGCTACACCTTC
TRBJ2-7	TRBV6-2/TRBV6-3	-	TRBD2	CASSGGTSPSYEQYF	TGTGCCAGCAGTGGCGGGACTAGCCCTTCCTACGAGCAGTACTTC
TRBJ1-2	TRBV28	few	-	CASSSGGRGYGYTF	TGTGCCAGCAGTTCCGGCGGCAGGGGCTATGGCTACACCTTC
TRBJ1-2	TRBV20-1	-	-	CSARETGYGYTF	TGCAGTGCTAGAGAAACAGGTTATGGCTACACCTTC
TRBJ1-2	TRBV5-1	few	-	CASSPEGSYGYTF	TGCGCCAGCAGCCCGGAGGGGAGCTATGGCTACACCTTC
TRBJ2-7	TRBV6-6	-	-	CASSPPGIRTYF	TGTGCCAGCAGTCCCCCGGGCATTAGGACCTACTTC
TRBJ2-5	TRBV28	few	-	CASSGDQETQYF	TGTGCCAGCAGTGGGGACCAAGAGACCCAGTACTTC
TRBJ2-1	TRBV12-3/TRBV12-4	-	-	CASSPPIGWNEQFF	TGTGCCAGCAGTCCACCTATAGGGTGGAATGAGCAGTTCTTC
TRBJ2-1	TRBV10-3	few	-	CAISKDRGPLAGSYNEQFF	TGTGCCATCAGTAAGGACAGGGGTCCCCTAGCGGGGTCCTACAATGAGCAGTTCTTC
TRBJ2-3	TRBV7-2	-	-	CASSLARLSKDTQYF	TGTGCCAGCAGCTTAGCGCGTCTTTCCAAGGATACGCAGTATTTT
TRBJ2-5	TRBV7-2	few	-	CASSLIPETQYF	TGTGCCAGCAGCTTAATCCCAGAGACCCAGTACTTC
TRBJ2-3	TRBV20-1	-	-	CSASIPGTDTQYF	TGCAGTGCTAGTATCCCCGGCACAGATACGCAGTATTTT
TRBJ2-7	TRBV28	-	TRBD2	CASSSRASGSYEQYF	TGTGCCAGCAGTTCCCGGGCTAGCGGGAGCTACGAGCAGTACTTC
TRBJ2-7	TRBV11-2	-	-	CASSFSVSVSYEQYF	TGTGCCAGCAGCTTTTCCGTCAGTGTCTCCTACGAGCAGTACTTC
TRBJ2-7	TRBV24-1	-	-	CATSEGSPHEQYF	TGTGCCACCAGTGAAGGGAGTCCCCACGAGCAGTACTTC
TRBJ1-2	TRBV30	-	TRBD1	CAWSAPGQTYGYTF	TGTGCCTGGAGTGCCCCGGGACAGACATATGGCTACACCTTC
TRBJ1-5	TRBV4-2	-	-	CASSPPGLGPQHF	TGTGCCAGCAGCCCCCCCGGGCTCGGGCCCCAGCATTTT
TRBJ1-1	TRBV5-1	few	-	CASNEGSAEAFF	TGCGCCAGCAACGAAGGTTCGGCTGAAGCTTTCTTT
TRBJ2-4	TRBV7-2	-	-	CASSPGMASNIQYF	TGTGCCAGCAGTCCCGGGATGGCGTCAAACATTCAGTACTTC
TRBJ2-2	TRBV6-1	-	TRBD2	CASSLSGSGTGELFF	TGTGCCAGCAGCCTTAGCGGGAGCGGCACCGGGGAGCTGTTTTTT
TRBJ2-7	TRBV20-1	once	-	CSARGTHAPFYEQYF	TGCAGTGCTAGAGGGACTCACGCCCCATTCTACGAGCAGTACTTC
TRBJ2-3	TRBV4-3	-	-	CASSHSGTDTQYF	TGCGCCAGCAGCCACTCCGGAACAGATACGCAGTATTTT
TRBJ2-7	TRBV11-2	few	-	CASSSRSRGDEQYF	TGTGCCAGCAGCTCCCGCTCCAGGGGGGACGAGCAGTACTTC
TRBJ2-5	TRBV2	-	-	CASSDALRTEETQYF	TGTGCCAGCTCGGATGCCCTTAGGACAGAAGAGACCCAGTACTTC
TRBJ2-3	TRBV2	-	TRBD2	CASSVNSGGPDTQYF	TGTGCCAGCAGTGTTAACAGCGGGGGTCCAGATACGCAGTATTTT
TRBJ2-7	TRBV20-1	-	TRBD1	CSARGQNSYEQYF	TGCAGTGCTAGGGGACAGAACTCCTACGAGCAGTACTTC
TRBJ2-1	TRBV9	-	-	CASSGRQAALNEQFF	TGTGCCAGCAGCGGCCGACAGGCCGCCTTGAATGAGCAGTTCTTC
TRBJ1-5	TRBV28	few	TRBD1	CASSLSGGGQPQHF	TGTGCCAGCAGTTTATCAGGGGGCGGTCAGCCCCAGCATTTT
TRBJ2-2	TRBV27	-	-	CASADGRSTGELFF	TGTGCCAGCGCAGATGGACGTTCCACCGGGGAGCTGTTTTTT
TRBJ1-4	TRBV2	-	-	CASSGTLTATNEKLFF	TGTGCCAGCAGTGGAACCTTGACAGCAACTAATGAAAAACTGTTTTTT
TRBJ2-6	TRBV7-6	many	TRBD1	CASSLGIPGQGASGANVLTF	TGTGCCAGCAGCTTGGGGATTCCGGGACAGGGAGCCTCTGGGGCCAACGTCCTGACTTTC
TRBJ2-3	TRBV28	-	-	CASSPDGGSDTQYF	TGTGCCAGCAGCCCCGACGGGGGATCAGATACGCAGTATTTT
TRBJ2-4	TRBV10-3	-	TRBD1	CAISSGQKENIQYF	TGTGCCATCAGTTCGGGACAGAAAGAAAACATTCAGTACTTC
TRBJ1-5	TRBV28	-	TRBD1	CASSPGGGGIQPQHF	TGTGCCAGCAGCCCAGGGGGCGGCGGGATTCAGCCCCAGCATTTT
TRBJ1-4	TRBV7-2	few	-	CASSFERRGKLFF	TGTGCCAGCAGCTTCGAGCGAAGGGGAAAACTGTTTTTT
TRBJ1-4	TRBV14	-	-	CASSQSPNEKLFF	TGTGCCAGCAGCCAATCCCCTAATGAAAAACTGTTTTTT
TRBJ2-1	TRBV7-2	-	TRBD2	CASSSTSGSNEQFF	TGTGCCAGCAGCTCGACTAGCGGGAGCAATGAGCAGTTCTTC
TRBJ2-1	TRBV28	-	TRBD2	CASSLVWREAHEQFF	TGTGCCAGCAGTTTAGTGTGGCGGGAGGCCCATGAGCAGTTCTTC
TRBJ1-4	TRBV20-1	few	-	CSAREPGGRTNEKLFF	TGCAGTGCTAGAGAGCCGGGGGGACGGACTAATGAAAAACTGTTTTTT
TRBJ2-2	TRBV5-1	-	-	CASSSSLSHTGELFF	TGCGCCAGCAGCTCCAGCCTCTCGCACACCGGGGAGCTGTTTTTT
TRBJ2-1	TRBV29-1	few	-	CSVIKGNNEQFF	TGCAGCGTTATCAAGGGAAACAATGAGCAGTTCTTC
TRBJ1-5	TRBV28	-	-	CASSLWGGQGHQPQHF	TGTGCCAGCAGTTTATGGGGGGGGCAGGGTCATCAGCCCCAGCATTTT
TRBJ2-1	TRBV9	-	TRBD2	CASSVLAGAYNEQFF	TGTGCCAGCAGCGTTCTAGCGGGGGCCTACAATGAGCAGTTCTTC
TRBJ1-4	TRBV12-3/TRBV12-4	-	-	CATRGRDEKLFF	TGTGCCACCCGCGGGCGGGATGAAAAACTGTTTTTT
TRBJ2-3	TRBV29-1	few	-	CSVSGEHTDTQYF	TGCAGCGTTTCAGGGGAACACACAGATACGCAGTATTTT
TRBJ1-2	TRBV4-2	few	-	CASSHSPEADGGYTF	TGTGCCAGCAGCCACAGTCCCGAGGCAGACGGGGGCTACACCTTC
TRBJ1-2	TRBV29-1	-	-	CSVERSGGDYGYTF	TGCAGCGTTGAAAGGTCCGGGGGCGACTATGGCTACACCTTC